The clone carrying this TCR beta chain has a single count. These data belong to a study of blood T cell repertoires in COVID-19. The CDR3 contains 13 residues. Trimming cost V 5 bases and J 5 bases; bases outside gene matches: 4. TCRdb's table, derived via immunoSEQ multiplex PCR, lists solely in-frame clones and lacks some. The sample contains some 530,000 clones, about nine tenths of which appear only once. This chain links TRBV12-3 or TRBV12-4 with TRBJ1-1; 8 bases are a match to TRBD1. Sequenced material: PBMCs or T cells enriched from blood (not recorded which). This TCR was recovered from a woman aged 55-69 years who had recovered from COVID-19. CDR3 loop: CASSPWTGTEAFF. Written as DNA, the CDR3 is TGTGCCAGCAGTCCCTGGACAGGGACTGAAGCTTTCTTT.